This TCR beta chain was sequenced for a study of early T cells in non-severe SARS-CoV-2 infection. CDR3 length: 15 amino acids. V was pared by 2 bases and J by 3 bases, with 2 bases of the junction left unmatched. Germline assignment: CDR1 SGHVS and CDR2 FNYEAQ. Each cDNA molecule carried a unique molecular identifier. One entry per CDR3 protein, called by TCRdb with MiXCR from the 5' RACE reads. The table shows fewer than 85,000 distinct CDR3 sequences, with 10% to 12% occurring only once. This clonotype was seen a handful of times. The genes are TRBV7-6 and TRBJ2-5, with 11 bases that match TRBD2. This sequence originates from an adult who was a healthcare worker with PCR-confirmed SARS-CoV-2 infection or an uninfected control (not recorded which). The starting material was whole blood, obtained at baseline. The DNA for the CDR3 is TGTGCCAGCAGCTTACTAGCGGGGGGTAAAGAGACCCAGTACTTC. Its translation is CASSLLAGGKETQYF.